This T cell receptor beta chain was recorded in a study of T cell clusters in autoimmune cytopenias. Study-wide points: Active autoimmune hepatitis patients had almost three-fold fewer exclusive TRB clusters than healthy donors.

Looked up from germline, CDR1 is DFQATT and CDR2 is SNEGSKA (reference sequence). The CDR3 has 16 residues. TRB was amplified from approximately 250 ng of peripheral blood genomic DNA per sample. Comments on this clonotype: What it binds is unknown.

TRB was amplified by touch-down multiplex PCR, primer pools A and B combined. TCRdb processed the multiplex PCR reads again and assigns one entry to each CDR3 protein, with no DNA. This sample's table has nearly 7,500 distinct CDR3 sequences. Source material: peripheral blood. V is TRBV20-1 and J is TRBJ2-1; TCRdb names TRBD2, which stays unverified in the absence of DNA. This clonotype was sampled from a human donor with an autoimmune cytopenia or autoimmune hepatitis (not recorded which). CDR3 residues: CSAPSLLAGSYNEQFF.